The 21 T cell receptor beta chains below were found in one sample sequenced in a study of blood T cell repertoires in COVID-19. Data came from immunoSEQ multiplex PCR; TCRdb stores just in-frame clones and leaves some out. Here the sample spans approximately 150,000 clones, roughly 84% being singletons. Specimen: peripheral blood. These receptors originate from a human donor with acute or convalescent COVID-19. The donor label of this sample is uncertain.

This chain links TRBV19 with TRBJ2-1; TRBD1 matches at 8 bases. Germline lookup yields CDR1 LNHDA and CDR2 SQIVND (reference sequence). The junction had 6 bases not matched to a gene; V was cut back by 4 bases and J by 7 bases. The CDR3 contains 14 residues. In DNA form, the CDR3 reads TGTGCCAGTAGTACCACAGGGGGTACGAATGAGCAGTTCTTC. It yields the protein CASSTTGGTNEQFF.

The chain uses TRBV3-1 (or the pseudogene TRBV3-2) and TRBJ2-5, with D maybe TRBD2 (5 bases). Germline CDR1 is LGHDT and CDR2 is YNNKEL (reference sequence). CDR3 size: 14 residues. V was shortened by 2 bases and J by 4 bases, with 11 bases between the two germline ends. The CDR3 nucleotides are TGTGCCAGCAGCCAAAAATCCGGAGGAGAGACCCAGTACTTC. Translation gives CASSQKSGGETQYF.

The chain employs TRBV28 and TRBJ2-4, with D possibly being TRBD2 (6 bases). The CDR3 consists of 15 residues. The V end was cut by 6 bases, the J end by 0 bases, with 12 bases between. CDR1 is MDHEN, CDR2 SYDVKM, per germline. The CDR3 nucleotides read TGTGCCAGCAGCTCCGAGGGACTAGCCAAAAACATTCAGTACTTC. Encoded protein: CASSSEGLAKNIQYF. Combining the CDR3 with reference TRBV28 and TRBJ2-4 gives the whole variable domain DVKVTQSSRYLVKRTGEKVFLECVQDMDHENMFWYRQDPGLGLRLIYFSYDVKMKEKGDIPEGYSVSREKKERFSLILESASTNQTSMYLCASSSEGLAKNIQYFGAGTRLSVL.

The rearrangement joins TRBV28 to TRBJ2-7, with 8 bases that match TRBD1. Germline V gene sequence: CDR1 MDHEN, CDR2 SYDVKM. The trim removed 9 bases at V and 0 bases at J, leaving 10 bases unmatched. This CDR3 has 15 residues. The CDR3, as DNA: TGTGCCAGTAGTGGACAGGGAAGTAGCTCCTACGAGCAGTACTTC. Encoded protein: CASSGQGSSSYEQYF.

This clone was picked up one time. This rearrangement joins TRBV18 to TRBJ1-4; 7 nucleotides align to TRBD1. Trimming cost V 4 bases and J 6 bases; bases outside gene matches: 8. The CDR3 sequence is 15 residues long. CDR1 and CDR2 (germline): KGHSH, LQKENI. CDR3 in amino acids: CASSLAGGSDEKLFF. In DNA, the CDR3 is TGTGCCAGCTCACTTGCAGGGGGAAGCGATGAAAAACTGTTTTTT.

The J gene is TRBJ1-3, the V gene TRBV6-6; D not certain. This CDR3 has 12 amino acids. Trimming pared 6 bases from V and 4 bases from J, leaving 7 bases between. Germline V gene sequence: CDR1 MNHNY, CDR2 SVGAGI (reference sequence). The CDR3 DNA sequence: TGTGCCAGCAGCGGGGAAGGAAACACCATATATTTT. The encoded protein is CASSGEGNTIYF.

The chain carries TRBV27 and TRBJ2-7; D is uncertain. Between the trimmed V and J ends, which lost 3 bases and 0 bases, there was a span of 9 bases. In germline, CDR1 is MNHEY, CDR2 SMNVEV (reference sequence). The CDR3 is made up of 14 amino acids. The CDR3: CASSFDNSSYEQYV. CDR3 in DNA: TGTGCCAGCAGTTTTGATAACAGCTCCTACGAGCAGTACGTC.

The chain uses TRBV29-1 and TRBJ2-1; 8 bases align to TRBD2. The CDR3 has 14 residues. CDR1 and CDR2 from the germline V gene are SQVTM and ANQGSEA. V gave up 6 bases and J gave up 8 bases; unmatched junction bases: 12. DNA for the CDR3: TGCAGCGTGGTTAGCGGGACGGGTCACGATGAGCAGTTCTTC. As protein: CSVVSGTGHDEQFF.

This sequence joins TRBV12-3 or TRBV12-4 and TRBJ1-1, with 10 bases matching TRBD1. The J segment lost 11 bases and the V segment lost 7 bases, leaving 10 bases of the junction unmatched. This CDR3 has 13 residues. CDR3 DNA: TGTGCCAGCACTCCCAGGACAGGGGGTCGTGCTTTCTTT. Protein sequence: CASTPRTGGRAFF.

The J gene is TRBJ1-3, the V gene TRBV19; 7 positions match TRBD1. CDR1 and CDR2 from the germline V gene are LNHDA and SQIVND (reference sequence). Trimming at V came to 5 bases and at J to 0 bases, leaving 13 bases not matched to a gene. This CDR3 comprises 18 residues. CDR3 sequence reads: CASSHRDRGSPSGNTIYF. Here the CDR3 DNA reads TGTGCCAGTAGTCACCGGGACAGAGGGAGCCCCTCTGGAAACACCATATATTTT.

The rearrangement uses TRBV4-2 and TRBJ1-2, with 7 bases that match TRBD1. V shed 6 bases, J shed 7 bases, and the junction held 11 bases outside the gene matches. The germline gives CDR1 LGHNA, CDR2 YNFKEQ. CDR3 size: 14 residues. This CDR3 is CASSREGAGSGYTF. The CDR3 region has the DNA TGTGCCAGCAGTCGAGAGGGGGCGGGGAGTGGCTACACCTTC.

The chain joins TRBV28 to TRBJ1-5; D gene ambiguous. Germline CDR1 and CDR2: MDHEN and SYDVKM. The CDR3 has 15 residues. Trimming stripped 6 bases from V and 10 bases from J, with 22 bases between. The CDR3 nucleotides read TGTGCCAGCAGACCGTTAGGTGCCAGCCAGGCACCCCAGCATTTT. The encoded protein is CASRPLGASQAPQHF.

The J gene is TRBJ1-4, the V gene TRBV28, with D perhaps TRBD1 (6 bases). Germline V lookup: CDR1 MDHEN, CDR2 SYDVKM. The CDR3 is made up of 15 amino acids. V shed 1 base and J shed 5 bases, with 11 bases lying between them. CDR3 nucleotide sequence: TGTGCCAGCAGTTTATCAGGGGCCCAAAATGAAAAACTGTTTTTT. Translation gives CASSLSGAQNEKLFF. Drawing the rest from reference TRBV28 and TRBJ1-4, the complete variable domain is DVKVTQSSRYLVKRTGEKVFLECVQDMDHENMFWYRQDPGLGLRLIYFSYDVKMKEKGDIPEGYSVSREKKERFSLILESASTNQTSMYLCASSLSGAQNEKLFFGSGTQLSVL.

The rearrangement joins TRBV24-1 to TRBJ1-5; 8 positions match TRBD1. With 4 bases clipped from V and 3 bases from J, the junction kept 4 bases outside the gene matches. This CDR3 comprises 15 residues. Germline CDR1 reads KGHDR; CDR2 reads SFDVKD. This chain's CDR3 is CATSDRGRNNQPQHF. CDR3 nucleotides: TGTGCCACCAGTGACAGGGGGCGGAACAATCAGCCCCAGCATTTT.

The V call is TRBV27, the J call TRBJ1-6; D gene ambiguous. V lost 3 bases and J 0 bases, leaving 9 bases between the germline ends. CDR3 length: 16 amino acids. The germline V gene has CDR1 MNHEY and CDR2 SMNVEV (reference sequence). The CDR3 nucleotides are TGTGCCAGCAGTTTCAACGGTAACTCCTATAATTCACCCCTCCACTTT. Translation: CASSFNGNSYNSPLHF.

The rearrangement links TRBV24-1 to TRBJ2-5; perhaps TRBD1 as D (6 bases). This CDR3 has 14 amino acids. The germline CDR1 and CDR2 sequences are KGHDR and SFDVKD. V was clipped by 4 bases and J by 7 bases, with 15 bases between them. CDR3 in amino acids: CATSEGQSVGTQYF. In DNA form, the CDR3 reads TGTGCCACCAGTGAAGGACAGTCCGTCGGGACCCAGTACTTC.

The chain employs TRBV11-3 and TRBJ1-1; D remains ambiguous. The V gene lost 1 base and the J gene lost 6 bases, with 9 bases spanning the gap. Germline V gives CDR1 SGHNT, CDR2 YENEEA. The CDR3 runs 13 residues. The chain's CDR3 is CASSLGETAEAFF. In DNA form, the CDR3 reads TGTGCCAGCAGCTTAGGGGAGACGGCTGAAGCTTTCTTT.

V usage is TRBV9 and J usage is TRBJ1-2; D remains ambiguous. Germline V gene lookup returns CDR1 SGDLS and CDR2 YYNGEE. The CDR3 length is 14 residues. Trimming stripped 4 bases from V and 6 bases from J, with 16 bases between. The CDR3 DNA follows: TGTGCCAGCAGCCATCCGGGAGGTCGAGATGGCTACACCTTC. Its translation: CASSHPGGRDGYTF.

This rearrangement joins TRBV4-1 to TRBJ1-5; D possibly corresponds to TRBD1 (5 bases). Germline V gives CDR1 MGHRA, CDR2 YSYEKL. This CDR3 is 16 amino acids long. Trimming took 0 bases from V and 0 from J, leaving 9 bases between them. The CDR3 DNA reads TGCGCCAGCAGCCAAGAAGGGGCCTCTAGCAATCAGCCCCAGCATTTT. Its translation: CASSQEGASSNQPQHF.

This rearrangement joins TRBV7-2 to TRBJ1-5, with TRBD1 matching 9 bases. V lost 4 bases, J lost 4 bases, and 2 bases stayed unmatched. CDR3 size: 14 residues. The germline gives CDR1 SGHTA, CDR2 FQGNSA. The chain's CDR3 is CASSWGQGNQPQHF. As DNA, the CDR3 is TGTGCCAGCAGCTGGGGACAGGGTAATCAGCCCCAGCATTTT.

The CDR3 protein is CASSFIGGFTGNTIYF. Here the CDR3 DNA reads TGTGCCAGCAGCTTTATAGGGGGCTTTACTGGAAACACCATATATTTT. The genes are TRBV7-2 and TRBJ1-3, with 7 bases matching TRBD1. The germline V gene encodes CDR1 SGHTA and CDR2 FQGNSA. The length of the CDR3 is 16 residues. V was pared by 3 bases and J by 2 bases, with 7 bases of the junction left unmatched.